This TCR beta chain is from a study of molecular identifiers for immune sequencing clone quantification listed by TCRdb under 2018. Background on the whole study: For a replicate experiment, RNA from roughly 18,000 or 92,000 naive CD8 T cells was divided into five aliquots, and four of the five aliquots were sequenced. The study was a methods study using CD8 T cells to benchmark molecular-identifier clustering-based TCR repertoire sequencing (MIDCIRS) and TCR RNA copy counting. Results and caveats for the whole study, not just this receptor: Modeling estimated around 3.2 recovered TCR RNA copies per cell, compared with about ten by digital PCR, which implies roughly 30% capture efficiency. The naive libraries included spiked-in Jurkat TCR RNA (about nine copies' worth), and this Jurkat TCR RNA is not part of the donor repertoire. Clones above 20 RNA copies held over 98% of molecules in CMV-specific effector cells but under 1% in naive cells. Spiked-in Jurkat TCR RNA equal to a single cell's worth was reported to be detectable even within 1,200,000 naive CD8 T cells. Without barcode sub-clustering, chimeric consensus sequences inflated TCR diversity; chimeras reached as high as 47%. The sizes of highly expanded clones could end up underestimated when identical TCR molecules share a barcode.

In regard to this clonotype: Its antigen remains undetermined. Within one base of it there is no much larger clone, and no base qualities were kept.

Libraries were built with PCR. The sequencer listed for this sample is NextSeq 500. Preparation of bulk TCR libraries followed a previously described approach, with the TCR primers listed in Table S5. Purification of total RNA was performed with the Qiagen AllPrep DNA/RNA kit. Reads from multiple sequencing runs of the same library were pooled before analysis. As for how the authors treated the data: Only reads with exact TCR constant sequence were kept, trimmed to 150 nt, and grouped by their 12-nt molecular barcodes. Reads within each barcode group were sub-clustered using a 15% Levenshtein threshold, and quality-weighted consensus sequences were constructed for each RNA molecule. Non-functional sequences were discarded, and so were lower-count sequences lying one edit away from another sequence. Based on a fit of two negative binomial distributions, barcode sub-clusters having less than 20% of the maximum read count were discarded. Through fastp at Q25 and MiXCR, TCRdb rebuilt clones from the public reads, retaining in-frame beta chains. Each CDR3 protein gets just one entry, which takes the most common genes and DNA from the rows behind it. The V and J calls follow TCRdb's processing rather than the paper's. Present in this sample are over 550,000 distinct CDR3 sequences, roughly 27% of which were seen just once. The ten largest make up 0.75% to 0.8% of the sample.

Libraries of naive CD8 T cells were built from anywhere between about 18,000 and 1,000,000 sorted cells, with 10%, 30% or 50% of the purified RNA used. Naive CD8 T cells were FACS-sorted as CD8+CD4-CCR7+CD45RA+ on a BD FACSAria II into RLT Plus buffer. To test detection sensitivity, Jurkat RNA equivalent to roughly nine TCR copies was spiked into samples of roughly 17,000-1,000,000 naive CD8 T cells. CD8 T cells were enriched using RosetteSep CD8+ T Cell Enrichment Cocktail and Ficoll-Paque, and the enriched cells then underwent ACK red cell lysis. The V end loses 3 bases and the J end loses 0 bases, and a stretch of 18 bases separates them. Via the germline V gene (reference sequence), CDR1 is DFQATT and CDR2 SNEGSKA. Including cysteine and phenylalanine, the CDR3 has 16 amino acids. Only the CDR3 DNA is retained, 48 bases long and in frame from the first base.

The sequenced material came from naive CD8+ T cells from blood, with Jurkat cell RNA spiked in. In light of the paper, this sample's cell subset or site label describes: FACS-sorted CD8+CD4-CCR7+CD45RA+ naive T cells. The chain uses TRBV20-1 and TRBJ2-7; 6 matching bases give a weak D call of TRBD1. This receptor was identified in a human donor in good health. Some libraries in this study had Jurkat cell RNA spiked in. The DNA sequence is TGCAGTGCTAGGGCCCGACAGGCCCTCTACTCCTACGAGCAGTACTTC. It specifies CSARARQALYSYEQYF.